This paragraph reports one T cell receptor (beta chain). The protocol was immunoSEQ multiplex PCR, while the TCRdb copy is restricted to in-frame clones and leaves out a portion. The sample contains more than 200,000 clones, 70% to 90% of which appear only once. The sample belongs to a study of blood T cell repertoires in COVID-19. This CDR3 has 14 residues. V was pared by 6 bases and J by 2 bases, with 11 bases between. The V gene's germline CDR1 is MNHEY and CDR2 SVGEGT. This chain joins TRBV6-2 or TRBV6-3 and TRBJ1-5; D uncertain. Source material: peripheral blood. The receptor comes from a woman in her forties or fifties with acute or convalescent COVID-19. The CDR3 region is CASSPIGGNQPQHF. The CDR3 region has the DNA TGTGCCAGCAGCCCCATCGGGGGCAATCAGCCCCAGCATTTT.